This TCR beta chain was retrieved from a study of cytomegalovirus exposure and HLA in healthy donors. Study observations and caveats: Later, an analysis found that TCR clusters from the first cohort tended to co-occur in the roughly 110 validation repertoires. The authors confirmed in vitro that a few CMV-associated chains were specific for CMV antigens.

Concerning this clone: The antigen remains undetermined.

This CDR3 has 15 amino acids. After removal of 8 bases from V and 0 bases from J, the junction contained 4 bases not matched to a gene. CDR1 MDHEN and CDR2 SYDVKM come from the germline V gene. TCRdb's table, derived via immunoSEQ multiplex PCR, lists solely in-frame clones and lacks some. The sample yields about 110,000 clones, approximately 90% seen once. This TCR came from a woman aged 25 to 45 in good health and CMV-seropositive. The V gene is TRBV28, the J gene TRBJ2-6; 7 bases agree with TRBD1. What was sequenced was PBMCs. The CDR3 loop is CASGTALSGANVLTF. The CDR3, as DNA: TGTGCCAGCGGGACAGCGCTCTCTGGGGCCAACGTCCTGACTTTC.